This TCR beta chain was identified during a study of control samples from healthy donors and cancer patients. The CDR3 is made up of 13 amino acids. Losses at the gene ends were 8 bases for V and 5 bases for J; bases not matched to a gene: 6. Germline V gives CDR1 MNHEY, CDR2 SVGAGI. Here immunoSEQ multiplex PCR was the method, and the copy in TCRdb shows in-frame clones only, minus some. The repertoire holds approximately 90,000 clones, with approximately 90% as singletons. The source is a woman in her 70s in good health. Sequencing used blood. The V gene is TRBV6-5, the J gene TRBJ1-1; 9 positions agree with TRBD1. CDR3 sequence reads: CASGTGFVTEAFF. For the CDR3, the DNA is TGTGCCAGCGGGACAGGGTTCGTAACTGAAGCTTTCTTT.